Included here is one T cell receptor (beta chain) sequence, with context. The target antigen is unknown. Clones were sequenced by immunoSEQ multiplex PCR, and TCRdb holds only the in-frame ones, with some missing. The table records tens of thousands of clones, 65% to 75% of them present only once. The source of the sample is a study of cytotoxic CD8 clonotypes in ibrutinib-treated CLL. Study-wide context: It was after a median roughly 13 months of treatment, range 6 to 36, that response samples were taken. The study recorded mean values of approximately 260,000 productive templates and 100,000 or so productive rearrangements per sample.

General observations from the study: Public clonotypes were seen rarely and were contracted or stable on treatment.

V lost 6 bases, J lost 4 bases, and 6 bases stayed unmatched. The CDR3 has 13 amino acids. Germline CDR1 reads MNHNS; CDR2 reads SASEGT. The specimen comprised PBMCs, sampled at disease progression, from a patient treated with ibrutinib. The TCR sequence derives from a human donor with chronic lymphocytic leukemia. The rearrangement uses TRBV6-1 and TRBJ2-7; 7 nucleotides line up with TRBD1. CDR3 sequence reads: CASSPTGAYEQYF. In nucleotides, the CDR3 is TGTGCCAGCAGCCCCACAGGGGCGTACGAGCAGTACTTC.